The T cell receptor (beta chain) described here comes from a study of T-cell reconstitution after alpha-beta-depleted transplantation in children. Study-wide results and caveats: Reports say that about two months after transplant, the alpha-beta T cells came out of several hundred graft clones that had expanded. Most T-cell counts and diversity one year after the transplant came from T cells that were newly produced. It was surviving recipient T cells and thymic progenitors that gave some patients high TCRbeta diversity at day 60.

This clonotype was detected many times. The antigen remains unidentified. Unique molecular identifiers were incorporated during preparation of the TCRbeta library. Using its own MiXCR run on the PCR reads, TCRdb lists one record per CDR3 protein. The sample records under 850,000 distinct CDR3 sequences, less than 15% being singletons. This CDR3 comprises 12 residues. With 1 base removed from V and 6 bases from J, the gap between germline ends came to 4 bases. Germline V gene data show CDR1 as SGHRS and CDR2 as YFSETQ. The sequence derives from a girl aged 2 to 9 with congenital amegakaryocytic thrombocytopenia, due to receive a stem cell transplant. Material: PBMCs, obtained before TCRalphabeta/CD19-depleted stem cell transplant. The chain links TRBV5-1 to TRBJ2-2; D remains unclear. In DNA form, the CDR3 reads TGCGCCAGCAGCTTGCTCCCCGGGGAGCTGTTTTTT. It encodes CASSLLPGELFF.